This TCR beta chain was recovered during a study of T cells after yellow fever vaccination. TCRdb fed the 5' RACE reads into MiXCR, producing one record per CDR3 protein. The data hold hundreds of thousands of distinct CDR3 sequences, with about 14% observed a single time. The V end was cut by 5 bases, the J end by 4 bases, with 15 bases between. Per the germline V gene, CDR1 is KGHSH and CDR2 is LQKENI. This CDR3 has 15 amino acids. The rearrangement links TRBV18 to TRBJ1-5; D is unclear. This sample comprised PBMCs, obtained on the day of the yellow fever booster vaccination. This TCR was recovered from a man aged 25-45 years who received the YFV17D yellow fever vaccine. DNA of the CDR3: TGTGCCAGCTCAAGATCTAGTGGCAGTAATCAGCCCCAGCATTTT. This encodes CASSRSSGSNQPQHF.